This paragraph reports one TCR beta chain. The CDR3 runs 15 residues. Germline V lookup: CDR1 WNHNN, CDR2 SYGVQD (reference sequence). J was trimmed by 0 bases and V by 7 bases; bases with no gene match: 7. These data belong to a study of blood T cell repertoires in COVID-19. Study-wide context: T cells, B-cell-depleted T cells, or PBMCs provided the cDNA or gDNA that served as material.

Under the authors' procedure: Researchers report that nucleated cell counts were estimated from reference gene primer amplification. Some clones are missing from TCRdb's copy, which holds only in-frame ones; the method was immunoSEQ multiplex PCR. V, J and clone size are those of that table, while D and trimming were read from the DNA. The sample includes about 130,000 clones, about 85% of them seen just once. The chain is built from TRBV10-1 and TRBJ2-3; 7 bases agree with TRBD1. This TCR derives from a woman aged 80 or over with acute or convalescent COVID-19. Sample: peripheral blood. The CDR3 coding sequence is TGCGCCAGCAAGTACGTACAGGGGAGCACAGATACGCAGTATTTT. Translation gives CASKYVQGSTDTQYF.